Following are 10 T cell receptor beta chains from one sample sequenced in a study of cytomegalovirus exposure and HLA in healthy donors. Use of 60 Vbeta and 13 Jbeta primers characterized the PCR. TCRdb's table, derived via immunoSEQ multiplex PCR, lists solely in-frame clones and lacks some. The sample gives roughly 130,000 clones, around three quarters of which show up once; less than 6.5% is in the top ten. The sample consisted of PBMCs. These receptors originate from a man aged 25 to 40 in good health and CMV-seronegative.

The table lists this clone with a few counts. V is TRBV29-1 and J is TRBJ2-7, with 8 bases that match TRBD1. Germline V gives CDR1 SQVTM, CDR2 ANQGSEA. J lost 2 bases, V lost 6 bases, and 3 bases had no gene match. CDR3 size: 12 residues. In DNA form, the CDR3 reads TGCAGCGTAACGACAGGGGCCTACGAGCAGTACTTC. Translated, it gives CSVTTGAYEQYF.

This chain links TRBV19 with TRBJ1-5, with 10 bases lining up with TRBD1. Germline values: CDR1 LNHDA, CDR2 SQIVND (reference sequence). The CDR3 sequence is 16 residues long. J was trimmed by 2 bases and V by 6 bases; bases with no gene match: 7. The CDR3 sequence is CASSKTGGAGNQPQHF. Written as DNA, the CDR3 is TGTGCCAGTAGCAAGACAGGGGGCGCGGGCAATCAGCCCCAGCATTTT.

This chain links TRBV20-1 with TRBJ2-1; D unresolved. There are 11 residues in the CDR3. The germline V gene encodes CDR1 DFQATT and CDR2 SNEGSKA (reference sequence). Trimming shortened V by 6 bases and J by 8 bases, and 11 bases separated the two germline ends. In DNA, the CDR3 is TGCAGTGCCACCCCGACTTATGAGCAGTTCTTC. This gives the protein CSATPTYEQFF.

This clone was seen a few times. The chain uses TRBV7-3 and TRBJ2-1, with D possibly TRBD2 on 5 matching bases. This CDR3 comprises 15 residues. Trimming cost V 5 bases and J 0 bases, with 11 bases left between them. Germline CDR1 SGHTA, CDR2 FQGTGA. The CDR3 reads CASSGGQYSYNEQFF. The CDR3 DNA sequence: TGTGCCAGCAGCGGCGGGCAGTACTCCTACAATGAGCAGTTCTTC.

V gene TRBV5-4 combines with J gene TRBJ2-1; D is ambiguous. V lost 0 bases, J lost 9 bases, and 10 bases lay in between. The V gene's germline CDR1 is SGHNT and CDR2 YYREEE (reference sequence). This CDR3 is built from 13 residues. The CDR3 sequence: CASSLAPHGEQFF. The CDR3 nucleotides read TGTGCCAGCAGCTTGGCCCCCCACGGTGAGCAGTTCTTC.

V and J are TRBV7-2 and TRBJ1-1, with a tentative D call TRBD1 (5 bases). The CDR3 loop spans 15 amino acids. V lost 0 bases, J lost 10 bases, and 18 bases lay in between. The germline CDR1 and CDR2 sequences are SGHTA and FQGNSA. The CDR3 DNA reads as TGTGCCAGCAGCTTAGCGACCGGGGAGGGGCGAGGAGCTTTCTTT. Its protein product is CASSLATGEGRGAFF. The full variable domain, its missing parts supplied by reference TRBV7-2 and TRBJ1-1, is GAGVSQSPSNKVTEKGKDVELRCDPISGHTALYWYRQSLGQGLEFLIYFQGNSAPDKSGLPSDRFSAERTGGSVSTLTIQRTQQEDSAVYLCASSLATGEGRGAFFGQGTRLTVV.

This rearrangement joins TRBV28 to TRBJ2-1, with TRBD2 matching 9 bases. The CDR3 sequence is 16 residues long. Germline V gene sequence: CDR1 MDHEN, CDR2 SYDVKM. Unmatched junction bases numbered 8, after V lost 5 bases and J lost 3 bases. CDR3 sequence: CASSGSSGTFYNEQFF. The DNA for the CDR3 is TGTGCCAGCAGTGGGTCTAGCGGGACCTTCTACAATGAGCAGTTCTTC.

This chain joins TRBV2 and TRBJ1-1; TRBD1 matches at 9 bases. This CDR3 region has 15 residues. From germline, CDR1 is SNHLY and CDR2 FYNNEI. The trim removed 4 bases at V and 5 bases at J, leaving 8 bases unmatched. The CDR3 DNA is TGTGCCAGCAGTGCCCCGGGGACAGGGCATACTGAAGCTTTCTTT. Its protein is CASSAPGTGHTEAFF.

The chain links TRBV28 to TRBJ2-1; 7 bases line up with TRBD1. There are 13 residues in the CDR3. V shed 10 bases, J shed 7 bases, and the junction held 10 bases outside the gene matches. Germline-derived CDR1 and CDR2 are MDHEN and SYDVKM. In nucleotides, the CDR3 is TGTGCCATCCGAACCGGGACAGCTAATGAGCAGTTCTTC. This gives the protein CAIRTGTANEQFF.

This clone was found a few times. The chain joins TRBV29-1 to TRBJ2-1; 7 bases line up with TRBD2. Trimming removed 4 bases from V and 5 bases from J; junction bases left unmatched: 5. The CDR3 runs to 13 residues. The germline V gene has CDR1 SQVTM and CDR2 ANQGSEA. CDR3 protein: CSVVPSGNNEQFF. CDR3 coding DNA: TGCAGCGTTGTGCCTAGCGGTAACAATGAGCAGTTCTTC.